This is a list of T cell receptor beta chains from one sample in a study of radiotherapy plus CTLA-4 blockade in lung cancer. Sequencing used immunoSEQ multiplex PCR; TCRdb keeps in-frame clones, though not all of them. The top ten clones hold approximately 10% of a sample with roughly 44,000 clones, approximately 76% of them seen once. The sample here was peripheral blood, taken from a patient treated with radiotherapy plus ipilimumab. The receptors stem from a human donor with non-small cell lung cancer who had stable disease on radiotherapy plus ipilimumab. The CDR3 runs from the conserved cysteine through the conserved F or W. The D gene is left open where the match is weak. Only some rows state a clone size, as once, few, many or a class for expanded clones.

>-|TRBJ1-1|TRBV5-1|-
CASSLGGSQNTEAFF
TGCGCCAGCAGCTTGGGCGGGTCACAGAACACTGAAGCTTTCTTT
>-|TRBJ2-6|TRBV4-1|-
CASSQNGAGANVLTF
TGCGCCAGCAGCCAAAATGGAGCTGGGGCCAACGTCCTGACTTTC
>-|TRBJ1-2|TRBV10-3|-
CATLNPTQGSYGYTF
TGTGCCACCCTCAACCCTACCCAGGGCTCCTATGGCTACACCTTC
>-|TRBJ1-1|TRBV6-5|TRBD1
CASSTYRGRVCAFF
TGTGCCAGCAGTACATACAGGGGGAGGGTTTGCGCTTTCTTT
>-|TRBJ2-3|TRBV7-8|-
CASSLGGPTSTDTQYF
TGTGCCAGCAGCTTAGGTGGACCTACAAGCACAGATACGCAGTATTTT
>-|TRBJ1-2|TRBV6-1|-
CASSDSGGGGYTF
TGTGCCAGCAGTGATTCGGGGGGAGGCGGCTACACCTTC
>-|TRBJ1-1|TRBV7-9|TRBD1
CASSLDRGTNTEAFF
TGTGCCAGCAGCTTAGACAGGGGCACAAACACTGAAGCTTTCTTT
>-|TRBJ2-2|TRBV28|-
CASKATGGGNTGELFF
TGTGCCAGCAAGGCTACTGGCGGGGGCAACACCGGGGAGCTGTTTTTT
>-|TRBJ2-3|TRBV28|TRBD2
CASTGGSTDTQYF
TGTGCCAGCACCGGGGGGAGCACAGATACGCAGTATTTT
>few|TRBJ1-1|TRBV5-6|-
CASSLRTTEAFF
TGTGCCAGCAGCTTAAGAACGACTGAAGCTTTCTTT
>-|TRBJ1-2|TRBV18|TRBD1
CASSPRQGDNYGYTF
TGTGCCAGCTCACCACGACAGGGTGATAACTATGGCTACACCTTC
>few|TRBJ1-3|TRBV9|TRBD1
CASSVGGQPGNTIYF
TGTGCCAGCAGCGTAGGGGGACAGCCTGGAAACACCATATATTTT
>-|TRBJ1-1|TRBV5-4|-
CASSLRTTGNTEAFF
TGTGCCAGCAGCTTGCGAACGACGGGGAACACTGAAGCTTTCTTT
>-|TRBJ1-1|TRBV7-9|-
CASSALFAEAFF
TGTGCCAGCAGCGCCCTATTTGCTGAAGCTTTCTTT
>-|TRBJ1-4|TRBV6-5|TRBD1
CASSSGTGYEKLFF
TGTGCCAGCAGTTCCGGGACAGGGTATGAAAAACTGTTTTTT
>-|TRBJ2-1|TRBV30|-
CTSEGGGGEQFF
TGTACCTCGGAAGGGGGGGGCGGGGAGCAGTTCTTC
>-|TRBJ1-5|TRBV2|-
CASSVVSGSNQPQHF
TGTGCCAGCAGTGTCGTCTCGGGGAGCAATCAGCCCCAGCATTTT
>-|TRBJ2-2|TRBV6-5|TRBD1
CASSRIRTGPGELFF
TGTGCCAGCAGTAGGATTCGGACAGGCCCCGGGGAGCTGTTTTTT
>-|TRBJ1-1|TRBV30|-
CAWSVFIMNTEAFF
TGTGCCTGGAGTGTCTTTATAATGAACACTGAAGCTTTCTTT
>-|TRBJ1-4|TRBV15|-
CATSRDRQGANEKLFF
TGTGCCACCAGCAGAGATCGCCAGGGCGCTAATGAAAAACTGTTTTTT
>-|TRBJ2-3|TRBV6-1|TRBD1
CASSEGGQGADTQYF
TGTGCCAGCAGTGAGGGGGGACAGGGCGCAGATACGCAGTATTTT
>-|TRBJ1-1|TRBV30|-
CAWREDSLNTEAFF
TGTGCCTGGAGGGAAGACAGTTTGAACACTGAAGCTTTCTTT
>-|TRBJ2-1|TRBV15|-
CATSGETRSPWEQFF
TGTGCCACCAGCGGCGAAACTAGGTCCCCTTGGGAGCAGTTCTTC
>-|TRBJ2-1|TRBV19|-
CASSIGSGREFF
TGTGCCAGTAGTATAGGTTCGGGACGGGAGTTCTTC
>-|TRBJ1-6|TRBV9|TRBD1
CASTGGTGTPNSPLHF
TGTGCCAGCACCGGAGGGACAGGGACTCCAAATTCACCCCTCCACTTT
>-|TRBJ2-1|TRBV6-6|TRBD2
CASLSGDSYNEQFF
TGTGCCAGTCTCAGCGGGGACTCCTACAATGAGCAGTTCTTC
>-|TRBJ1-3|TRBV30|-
CAWSVGNTIYF
TGTGCCTGGAGTGTAGGGAACACCATATATTTT
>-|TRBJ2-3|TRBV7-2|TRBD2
CASSRTSGAGDTQYF
TGTGCCAGCAGCCGGACTAGCGGGGCGGGAGATACGCAGTATTTT
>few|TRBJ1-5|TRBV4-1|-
CASSPWMGNQPQHF
TGCGCCAGCAGCCCATGGATGGGGAATCAGCCCCAGCATTTT
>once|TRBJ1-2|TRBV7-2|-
CASSLAVVGKGYGYTF
TGTGCCAGCAGCTTAGCGGTGGTAGGGAAGGGCTATGGCTACACCTTC
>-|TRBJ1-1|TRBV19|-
CASASGQISTEAFF
TGTGCCAGTGCCTCGGGGCAGATCAGCACTGAAGCTTTCTTT
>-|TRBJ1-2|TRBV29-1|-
CSVGALEGGYTF
TGCAGCGTTGGGGCGTTAGAGGGTGGCTACACCTTC
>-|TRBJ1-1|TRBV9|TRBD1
CASSAPLPGTEAQQRHEAFF
TGTGCCAGCAGCGCCCCCCTTCCCGGGACAGAGGCACAACAGCGCCATGAAGCTTTCTTT
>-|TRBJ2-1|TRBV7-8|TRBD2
CASSSGSGEYNEQFF
TGTGCCAGCAGCTCGGGGAGCGGGGAATACAATGAGCAGTTCTTC
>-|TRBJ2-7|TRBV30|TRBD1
CACLRDRGPYEQYF
TGTGCCTGCCTGCGGGACAGGGGCCCCTACGAGCAGTACTTC
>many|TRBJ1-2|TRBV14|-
CASSQDLGGNGYTF
TGTGCCAGCAGCCAAGATCTTGGAGGTAATGGCTACACCTTC
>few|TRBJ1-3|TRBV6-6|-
CASSKGDGNTIYF
TGTGCCAGCAGCAAGGGGGATGGAAACACCATATATTTT
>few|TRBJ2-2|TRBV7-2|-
CASSNALGGELFF
TGTGCCAGCAGCAACGCTTTGGGCGGGGAGCTGTTTTTT
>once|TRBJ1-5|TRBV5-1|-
CASSLTGSNQPQHF
TGCGCCAGCAGCTTGACAGGAAGCAATCAGCCCCAGCATTTT
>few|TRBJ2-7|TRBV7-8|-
CASSLDRAYEQYF
TGTGCCAGCAGCTTAGACAGGGCCTACGAGCAGTACTTC
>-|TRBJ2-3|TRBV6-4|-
CASSRDTTDTQYF
TGTGCCAGCAGCCGGGACACCACAGATACGCAGTATTTT
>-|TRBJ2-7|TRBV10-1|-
CASSGGTPDPYEQYF
TGCGCCAGCAGTGGGGGGACTCCGGATCCGTACGAGCAGTACTTC
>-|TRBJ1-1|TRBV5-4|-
CASTPRGMNTEAFF
TGTGCCAGCACCCCCCGGGGGATGAACACTGAAGCTTTCTTT
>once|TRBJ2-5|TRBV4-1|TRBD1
CASRPDRPMSGTQYF
TGCGCCAGCAGGCCGGACAGGCCGATGTCCGGGACCCAGTACTTC
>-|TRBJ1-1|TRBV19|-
CASSINGGDTEAFF
TGTGCCAGTAGTATCAACGGGGGGGACACTGAAGCTTTCTTT
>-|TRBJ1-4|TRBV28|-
CASRTANEKLFF
TGTGCCAGCAGGACAGCTAATGAAAAACTGTTTTTT